This T cell receptor beta chain was recorded in a study of beta chain features in type 1 diabetes. In its sample, this clone was seen a few times. Expressed TCRB transcripts were sequenced, since all the RNA that had been isolated was reverse transcribed. Data came from immunoSEQ multiplex PCR; TCRdb stores just in-frame clones and leaves some out. The sample records under 400,000 clones, roughly 21% being singletons. Sequencing used naive CD4+ T cells from blood. The source of this sequence is a woman aged 18-29 years in good health.

CDR3 region: CASGLGQPNTEAFF. The CDR3 bases are TGCGCCAGCGGATTGGGACAGCCGAACACTGAAGCTTTCTTT. The gene calls are TRBV5-1 and TRBJ1-1; 7 bases are shared with TRBD1. CDR3 length: 14 amino acids. V lost 7 bases, J lost 1 base, and 7 bases stayed unmatched. Germline-derived CDR1 and CDR2 are SGHRS and YFSETQ.